This T cell receptor beta chain was identified during a study of regulatory T cells in long-lasting Graves disease. Arm-PCR of CDR3 regions and iRepertoire HTBI primers were the basis on which TCR beta libraries were built. TCRdb re-derived calls from the multiplex PCR reads in MiXCR, one entry per CDR3 protein. The sample has about 420,000 distinct CDR3 sequences, roughly 15% seen once; the top ten hold 23%. Time point denoted: newly diagnosed GD, antithyroid drugs for less than 3 months. The authors made the TCR library using RNA they extracted from PBMCs. CDR1 LGHDT and CDR2 YNNKEL come from the germline V gene (reference sequence). Trimming at V came to 4 bases and at J to 2 bases, leaving 8 bases not matched to a gene. The CDR3 is 15 amino acids. This clonotype was counted at least ten times. The sample was also reused in another study, on T cells in Graves' hyperthyroidism and ophthalmopathy.

The sample in question was peripheral blood mononuclear cells (PBMCs), obtained at new diagnosis, from a patient treated with antithyroid drugs. The sequence was obtained from a woman in her late teens or twenties with Graves disease. The chain has TRBV3-1 and TRBJ2-7; 7 bases are shared with TRBD1. Here the CDR3 reads CASSLKDRIPYEQYF. For the CDR3, the DNA is TGTGCCAGCAGCCTAAAGGACAGGATTCCCTACGAGCAGTACTTC.